One and the same sample provided the 26 T cell receptor beta chains below, sequenced in a study of regulatory T cells. Study outcomes and limitations: Hydrophobic residues at CDR3 positions 6 and 7 were enriched in conventional CD4+ T cells of CD3G-deficient patients.

Their antigens are not known. The PCR used 52 TRBV and 13 TRBJ primers. This table comes from immunoSEQ multiplex PCR, and its TCRdb copy is limited to in-frame clones, with some not included. Found here are under 35,000 clones, 93% of them singletons; the top ten hold about 1%. Sequenced: conventional CD4+ T cells sorted from blood. All receptors come from a child aged 2 to 10 with CD3G deficiency.

The V gene is TRBV28, the J gene TRBJ1-2; possibly TRBD1 for D (5 bases). The length of the CDR3 is 13 residues. Germline CDR1 MDHEN, CDR2 SYDVKM. V lost 4 bases and J 4 bases, leaving 10 bases between the germline ends. CDR3 in amino acids: CASSSAGTYGYTF. DNA for the CDR3: TGTGCCAGCAGTTCGGCAGGGACCTATGGCTACACCTTC.

J is TRBJ2-2 and V is TRBV6-1, with 7 nucleotides matching TRBD2. This CDR3 region has 11 residues. The trim removed 11 bases at V and 4 bases at J, leaving 1 base unmatched. Germline V gene data show CDR1 as MNHNS and CDR2 as SASEGT. The CDR3 bases are TGTGCCGGGGGGGGCACCGGGGAGCTGTTTTTT. This gives the protein CAGGGTGELFF.

V is TRBV28 and J is TRBJ2-7; D is perhaps TRBD2 (7 bases). Trimming removed 8 bases at V and 7 bases at J, with 18 bases between. Germline loops: CDR1 MDHEN, CDR2 SYDVKM. CDR3 size: 13 residues. The CDR3 protein is CASRSGGSREQYF. The CDR3 coding sequence is TGTGCCAGCCGTTCGGGGGGCTCGAGGGAGCAGTACTTC.

The J gene is TRBJ2-7, the V gene TRBV28; perhaps TRBD2 as D (5 bases). The CDR3 sequence is 14 residues long. CDR1 is MDHEN and CDR2 is SYDVKM in the germline V gene. Between the trimmed V and J ends, which lost 2 bases and 6 bases, there was a span of 14 bases. The CDR3: CASSLTAGGGEQYF. The CDR3 region has the DNA TGTGCCAGCAGTTTAACGGCAGGAGGTGGCGAGCAGTACTTC.

This sequence joins TRBV12-5 and TRBJ2-3; D possibly uses TRBD1 or TRBD2 (6 bases each). Germline loops: CDR1 LGHNT, CDR2 FRNRAP. Trimming took 5 bases from V and 6 from J, leaving 18 bases between them. The CDR3 is made up of 15 amino acids. The CDR3 nucleotides read TGTGCTAGTGGTCGCGGGACACTTGAGGTCGATACGCAGTATTTT. It specifies CASGRGTLEVDTQYF.

The chain links TRBV28 to TRBJ2-7, with 7 bases aligning to TRBD2. CDR1 MDHEN and CDR2 SYDVKM come from the germline V gene. This CDR3 is 13 amino acids long. V trimming: 4 bases; J trimming: 6 bases; junction bases outside the gene matches: 6. The chain's CDR3 is CASSWQRGLEQYF. CDR3 coding DNA: TGTGCCAGCAGTTGGCAGCGGGGTCTCGAGCAGTACTTC.

The table lists this clone with a count of one. This rearrangement joins TRBV5-1 to TRBJ2-1, with TRBD2 matching over 9 bases. Germline V gene data show CDR1 as SGHRS and CDR2 as YFSETQ. The ends lost 4 bases at V and 4 bases at J; junction bases unmatched: 9. There are 16 residues in the CDR3. CDR3 sequence reads: CASSVSSGNTYNEQFF. CDR3 nucleotides: TGCGCCAGCAGCGTATCTAGCGGGAATACATACAATGAGCAGTTCTTC.

The chain is built from TRBV20-1 and TRBJ2-3; no firm D call. Germline assignment: CDR1 DFQATT and CDR2 SNEGSKA (reference sequence). V gave up 3 bases and J gave up 4 bases, with 5 bases separating them. The CDR3 spans 11 residues. The CDR3 region has the DNA TGCAGTGCTAGGACTGCAGATACGCAGTATTTT. Translating gives CSARTADTQYF.

This chain joins TRBV6-5 and TRBJ2-7; 8 positions agree with TRBD1. The length of the CDR3 is 16 residues. With V trimmed by 4 bases and J by 5 bases, 13 bases remained unmatched. CDR1 MNHEY and CDR2 SVGAGI come from the germline V gene. The CDR3 DNA is TGTGCCAGCAGTTTCTCCAGGGGGGACAGGACCCACGAGCAGTACTTC. Translated: CASSFSRGDRTHEQYF.

The gene calls are TRBV28 and TRBJ1-2; D is perhaps TRBD1 (6 bases). Germline CDR1 is MDHEN and CDR2 is SYDVKM. V lost 10 bases to trimming and J lost 4 bases, with 16 bases between them. This CDR3 spans 13 amino acids. In nucleotides, the CDR3 is TGTGCCACCGGTAGGGGGGGGAGCTATGGCTACACCTTC. It codes for CATGRGGSYGYTF.

This clone was picked up one time. The J gene is TRBJ2-5, the V gene TRBV5-1; the match to TRBD2 covers 8 bases. J lost 3 bases, V lost 0 bases, and 4 bases had no gene match. Germline V gene sequence: CDR1 SGHRS, CDR2 YFSETQ. The CDR3 length is 15 residues. CDR3 region: CASSLGGLAKETQYF. The CDR3 region has the DNA TGCGCCAGCAGCTTGGGAGGACTAGCTAAAGAGACCCAGTACTTC.

The rearrangement joins TRBV28 to TRBJ2-7; tentative D call: TRBD1 (6 bases). The CDR3 covers 13 residues. Deletions cut 7 bases from V and 1 base from J, with 11 bases between. Germline CDR1 is MDHEN and CDR2 is SYDVKM. The CDR3 DNA sequence: TGTGCCAGCACCCACAGGGCTTCCTACGAGCAGTACTTC. Its translation is CASTHRASYEQYF.

V gene TRBV6-1 combines with J gene TRBJ2-2; possibly TRBD1 or TRBD2 for D (5 bases each). The CDR3 consists of 15 residues. V was pared by 6 bases and J by 4 bases, with 15 bases between. Per germline, CDR1 MNHNS and CDR2 SASEGT. The CDR3 sequence is CASRPLVGVTGELFF. The CDR3 region has the DNA TGTGCCAGCAGACCCCTTGTGGGGGTCACCGGGGAGCTGTTTTTT.

The chain's CDR3 is CASSFSRGTGVTEAFF. The CDR3 DNA follows: TGTGCCAGCAGTTTTTCAAGAGGGACAGGGGTTACTGAAGCTTTCTTT. J is TRBJ1-1 and V is TRBV28, with 10 nucleotides matching TRBD1. J gave up 5 bases and V 3 bases, and 9 bases lay outside the gene matches. This CDR3 is built from 16 residues. Germline V gives CDR1 MDHEN, CDR2 SYDVKM.

As for this clone: The limits of the CDR3 on the DNA are not certain, so only TCRdb's listed CDR3 is given. The chain joins TRBV28 to TRBJ2-7. Germline V gives CDR1 MDHEN, CDR2 SYDVKM. The CDR3 numbers 20 amino acids, ends counted. The CDR3: CASSFRFGAMRRGAPYEQYF.

The table lists this clone with a few counts. The chain links TRBV7-9 to TRBJ2-7, with D possibly being TRBD1 (6 bases). V was shortened by 5 bases and J by 2 bases, with 10 bases between the two germline ends. The CDR3 sequence is 13 residues long. CDR1 and CDR2 from the germline V gene are SEHNR and FQNEAQ (reference sequence). CDR3 in amino acids: CASSPGDTYEQYF. In nucleotides, the CDR3 is TGTGCCAGCAGCCCCGGGGACACCTACGAGCAGTACTTC.

This CDR3 reads CASSSPTGLPRAFF. The CDR3 DNA reads as TGTGCCAGCAGTTCACCGACGGGTCTTCCAAGAGCTTTCTTT. The chain is built from TRBV28 and TRBJ1-1, with D unresolved. CDR1 MDHEN and CDR2 SYDVKM come from the germline V gene. Deletions cut 4 bases from V and 10 bases from J, with 19 bases between. The CDR3 extends over 14 amino acids.

The chain uses TRBV6-6 and TRBJ2-5; D call uncertain. This CDR3 contains 14 residues. The V gene's germline CDR1 is MNHNY and CDR2 SVGAGI (reference sequence). V was clipped by 5 bases and J by 4 bases, with 14 bases between them. The CDR3 DNA follows: TGTGCCAGCAGTCCCGTGAGGAGCCGAGAGACCCAGTACTTC. It codes for CASSPVRSRETQYF.

The chain combines TRBV28 with TRBJ2-7; D not resolved. The CDR3 is 13 residues long. Trimming pared 4 bases from V and 0 bases from J, leaving 7 bases between. Germline V gives CDR1 MDHEN, CDR2 SYDVKM. CDR3 in amino acids: CASSYGSSYEQYF. The CDR3, as DNA: TGTGCCAGCAGTTACGGAAGCTCCTACGAGCAGTACTTC.

The rearrangement links TRBV28 to TRBJ1-5, with a tentative D call TRBD1 (5 bases). This CDR3 has 14 residues. V was shortened by 5 bases and J by 4 bases, with 12 bases between the two germline ends. Germline CDR1 MDHEN, CDR2 SYDVKM. The CDR3 DNA reads TGTGCCAGCAGTACCAACAGGAAAAATCAGCCCCAGCATTTT. It codes for CASSTNRKNQPQHF.

This clone was counted a single time. This sequence joins TRBV7-9 and TRBJ2-5; the match to TRBD2 covers 15 bases. The junction had 1 base not matched to a gene; V was cut back by 3 bases and J by 2 bases. The CDR3 length is 16 residues. Looked up from germline, CDR1 is SEHNR and CDR2 is FQNEAQ (reference sequence). The CDR3 DNA sequence: TGTGCCAGCAGCTTGGGACTAGCGGGGGGACAAGAGACCCAGTACTTC. This codes for CASSLGLAGGQETQYF.

The J gene is TRBJ2-5, the V gene TRBV10-3; the D gene could be TRBD1 or TRBD2 (5 bases each). Matching the DNA end better, TRBJ2-7 makes the J call doubtful. Germline CDR1 and CDR2: ENHRY and SYGVKD. The CDR3 sequence is 15 residues long. CDR3 nucleotides: TGTGCCATCAGTGAGTCGTGGGGGTCTACCTACGAGCAGTACTTC. This gives the protein CAISESWGSTYEQYF.

The chain has TRBV6-1 and TRBJ1-2; D is possibly TRBD1 (5 bases). Germline CDR1 is MNHNS and CDR2 is SASEGT. The CDR3 runs 12 residues. Deletions cut 3 bases from V and 4 bases from J, with 6 bases between. In nucleotides, the CDR3 is TGTGCCAGCAGTGAGGGGGGCTATGGCTACACCTTC. Its protein is CASSEGGYGYTF.

This clone was recorded a few times. CDR3 nucleotides: TGTGCCAGCAGTGTTCGTCCGGGACTAGTGAAGAACGAGCAGTACTTC. Residues: CASSVRPGLVKNEQYF. V gene TRBV6-1 combines with J gene TRBJ2-7, with 8 bases lining up with TRBD2. Germline V gene sequence: CDR1 MNHNS, CDR2 SASEGT. V lost 4 bases, J lost 5 bases, and 13 bases stayed unmatched. The CDR3 sequence is 16 residues long.

V gene TRBV28 combines with J gene TRBJ2-1, with 12 bases that match TRBD1. V was clipped by 6 bases and J by 9 bases; unmatched bases: 12. Germline V gene sequence: CDR1 MDHEN, CDR2 SYDVKM. This CDR3 is built from 16 residues. CDR3 nucleotide sequence: TGTGCCAGCAGCCGTTACTGGGGACAGGGGGCCGGTGAGCAGTTCTTC. Its protein product is CASSRYWGQGAGEQFF.

V is TRBV5-1 and J is TRBJ2-3; weak D call: TRBD2 (6 bases). The ends were cut back, 3 bases at V and 2 bases at J, with 10 bases in the middle. The germline V gene has CDR1 SGHRS and CDR2 YFSETQ. This CDR3 has 14 amino acids. In nucleotides, the CDR3 is TGCGCCAGCAGCTCCGGAGGGGCCACAGATACGCAGTATTTT. Residues: CASSSGGATDTQYF.